One sample yielded the 23 T cell receptor beta chains listed below, sequenced in a study of T cells in Graves' hyperthyroidism and ophthalmopathy. Amplification of TCR beta CDR3 regions used RNA as the template. Primed by the HTBI set, a first-round RT-PCR was run on the TCR CDR3. In TCRdb, the multiplex PCR reads were re-called with MiXCR into one record per CDR3 protein. Seen here are some 500,000 distinct CDR3 sequences, 15% to 20% observed once, and the top ten hold 25% to 35%. Material: blood. The source is a woman under 40 with Graves' ophthalmopathy.

This clonotype occurred many times. This chain connects TRBV29-1 to TRBJ1-2; no definite D call. Germline CDR1 and CDR2: SQVTM and ANQGSEA. The CDR3 loop spans 16 amino acids. Trimming removed 0 bases at V and 4 bases at J, with 18 bases between. CDR3 in DNA: TGCAGCGTTGAAGACTGGATCGAGGGTACGGGCTATGGCTACACCTTC. This sequence encodes CSVEDWIEGTGYGYTF.

In this sample, this clonotype turned up many times. V and J are TRBV11-2 and TRBJ2-1; the D is unclear. Trimming removed 4 bases from V and 15 bases from J, with 13 bases in between. This CDR3 comprises 11 residues. CDR1 and CDR2 from the germline V gene are SGHAT and FQNNGV. CDR3 loop: CASSSRVRPFF. The CDR3 DNA is TGTGCCAGCAGCTCAAGGGTCCGTCCGTTCTTC.

This clonotype has only a few counts. The chain is built from TRBV18 and TRBJ2-7, with 8 positions matching TRBD1. The V gene's germline CDR1 is KGHSH and CDR2 LQKENI. This CDR3 is built from 16 residues. V lost 1 base and J lost 5; bases outside the gene matches: 10. CDR3: CASSPRGQAIADEQYF. DNA for the CDR3: TGTGCCAGCTCACCACGGGGACAGGCCATAGCGGACGAGCAGTACTTC.

Ten or more counts support this clonotype. The chain uses TRBV4-1 and TRBJ2-7; 9 bases are shared with TRBD1. This CDR3 has 16 amino acids. CDR1 MGHRA and CDR2 YSYEKL come from the germline V gene. Germline trimming cut 0 bases from V and 2 bases from J; bases unmatched to any gene: 5. The CDR3 sequence is CASSQDGTGLPYEQYF. CDR3 nucleotides: TGCGCCAGCAGCCAAGATGGGACAGGGTTACCCTACGAGCAGTACTTC.

Many counts were recorded for this clonotype. The rearrangement uses TRBV28 and TRBJ2-4, with 7 nucleotides matching TRBD1. The CDR3 runs 13 residues. J lost 6 bases, V lost 6 bases, and 5 bases had no gene match. Germline V CDR1 and CDR2: MDHEN, SYDVKM. The CDR3 here is CASRETGSNIQYF. In DNA, the CDR3 is TGTGCCAGCAGGGAGACAGGGTCAAACATTCAGTACTTC. The full variable domain, its missing parts supplied by reference TRBV28 and TRBJ2-4, is DVKVTQSSRYLVKRTGEKVFLECVQDMDHENMFWYRQDPGLGLRLIYFSYDVKMKEKGDIPEGYSVSREKKERFSLILESASTNQTSMYLCASRETGSNIQYFGAGTRLSVL.

The chain carries TRBV7-2 and TRBJ2-2, with D possibly matching TRBD2 (5 bases). The germline V gene encodes CDR1 SGHTA and CDR2 FQGNSA. V lost 6 bases to trimming and J lost 1 base, with 9 bases between them. CDR3 length: 14 amino acids. CDR3 region: CASRNGLNTGELFF. In DNA, the CDR3 is TGTGCCAGCAGAAACGGACTGAACACCGGGGAGCTGTTTTTT.

This clonotype was picked up a small number of times. V gene TRBV7-2 combines with J gene TRBJ1-1; possible D gene TRBD1, 5 bases. The CDR3 is 16 amino acids. V was pared by 5 bases and J by 1 base, with 17 bases between. The germline CDR1 and CDR2 sequences are SGHTA and FQGNSA. CDR3 nucleotide sequence: TGTGCCAGCAGCCAAGGTCTTGGGGCTTGGAACACTGAAGCTTTCTTT. Protein sequence: CASSQGLGAWNTEAFF.

This clonotype was picked up many times. The genes are TRBV7-2 and TRBJ2-7; D gene unclear. Trimming removed 5 bases at V and 6 bases at J, with 20 bases between. Germline V lookup: CDR1 SGHTA, CDR2 FQGNSA. The CDR3 runs to 15 residues. CDR3 protein: CASSPARDPILEQYF. CDR3 nucleotide sequence: TGTGCCAGCAGCCCTGCTAGGGATCCCATTCTCGAGCAGTACTTC.

This clonotype was seen at least ten times. J is TRBJ2-1 and V is TRBV7-8, with 13 bases identical to TRBD2. The CDR3 is made up of 19 amino acids. Germline CDR1 is SGHVS and CDR2 is FQNEAQ. J lost 3 bases, V lost 0 bases, and 8 bases had no gene match. CDR3 nucleotide sequence: TGTGCCAGCAGCTTAGCGGTGAGACTAGCGGGAGGAGGCTACAATGAGCAGTTCTTC. Its protein is CASSLAVRLAGGGYNEQFF.

This clonotype was recorded many times. The genes are TRBV4-2 and TRBJ2-5, with TRBD2 matching 10 bases. J was trimmed by 5 bases and V by 3 bases; bases with no gene match: 6. CDR3 length: 15 residues. The V gene's germline CDR1 is LGHNA and CDR2 YNFKEQ. The CDR3 DNA follows: TGTGCCAGCAGCCACGCTAGCGGGAGTGTGGAGACCCAGTACTTC. It encodes CASSHASGSVETQYF.

This clonotype was counted a few times. This chain connects TRBV19 to TRBJ2-1; perhaps TRBD1 as D (5 bases). Trimming removed 6 bases at V and 0 bases at J, with 12 bases between. Per germline, CDR1 LNHDA and CDR2 SQIVND (reference sequence). CDR3 length: 15 amino acids. CDR3 loop: CASSNQGSSYNEQFF. In DNA, the CDR3 is TGTGCCAGTAGCAATCAGGGAAGCTCCTACAATGAGCAGTTCTTC.

This clonotype was seen only a few times. The chain couples TRBV20-1 to TRBJ1-5; 7 bases align to TRBD1. The germline CDR1 and CDR2 sequences are DFQATT and SNEGSKA (reference sequence). The CDR3 runs 15 residues. The J segment lost 3 bases and the V segment lost 4 bases, leaving 9 bases of the junction unmatched. CDR3 bases: TGCAGTGCTATCCATTGGGACAGCGCCAATCAGCCCCAGCATTTT. The encoded protein is CSAIHWDSANQPQHF.

This clonotype showed up many times. The V and J genes are TRBV3-1 and TRBJ1-1; weak D call: TRBD1 (5 bases). The CDR3 runs to 15 residues. With 0 bases removed from V and 3 bases from J, the gap between germline ends came to 11 bases. The germline CDR1 and CDR2 sequences are LGHDT and YNNKEL (reference sequence). The CDR3 DNA follows: TGTGCCAGCAGCCAAGATAGGGGTCGAGACACTGAAGCTTTCTTT. Translation: CASSQDRGRDTEAFF.

The CDR3, as DNA: TGCAGCGTGGAGACAGGGGAATCCACTGAAGCTTTCTTT. Protein product: CSVETGESTEAFF. The chain recombines TRBV29-1 with TRBJ1-1, with TRBD1 matching 8 bases. Germline V lookup: CDR1 SQVTM, CDR2 ANQGSEA. CDR3 length equals 13 residues. The V segment lost 6 bases and the J segment 4 bases; nucleotides outside the gene matches: 7.

As to this clonotype: Since a much larger clone is just one base distant, this may be a read error. The V and J genes are TRBV7-2 and TRBJ2-7; D unclear. Trimming took off 1 base at V and 3 bases at J, with 13 bases between the two ends. The germline V gene encodes CDR1 SGHTA and CDR2 FQGNSA. The CDR3 is 15 residues long. In DNA, the CDR3 is TGTGCCAGCAGCTTAGGAGTAGGCCCTTTCTACGAGCAGTACTTC. Translating gives CASSLGVGPFYEQYF.

This clonotype was seen repeatedly, ten times or more. This chain joins TRBV28 and TRBJ2-5; a weak D match, TRBD2 (7 bases). Germline assignment: CDR1 MDHEN and CDR2 SYDVKM. The CDR3 spans 15 residues. V gave up 8 bases and J gave up 2 bases, with 18 bases separating them. CDR3 bases: TGTGCCAGCGGTGAGGGGGGGCAGATACAAGAGACCCAGTACTTC. It yields the protein CASGEGGQIQETQYF.

This clonotype showed up just a few times. The rearrangement links TRBV2 to TRBJ2-3; tentatively, D is TRBD1 (5 bases). Per the germline V gene, CDR1 is SNHLY and CDR2 is FYNNEI. This CDR3 is built from 15 residues. The germline V and J ends were trimmed by 2 bases and 0 bases, with 9 bases remaining between them. The CDR3 coding sequence is TGTGCCAGCAGTGAACAGGACACTAGCACAGATACGCAGTATTTT. Amino acid sequence: CASSEQDTSTDTQYF.

This chain links TRBV28 with TRBJ1-2; D remains ambiguous. Germline V gives CDR1 MDHEN, CDR2 SYDVKM. V gave up 6 bases and J gave up 4 bases, with 15 bases separating them. This CDR3 has 14 residues. The CDR3 loop reads CASRDTQASYGYTF. CDR3 nucleotides: TGTGCCAGCAGAGATACTCAAGCTAGCTATGGCTACACCTTC.

V and J are TRBV20-1 and TRBJ2-3; D is unresolved. V lost 0 bases, J lost 2 bases, and 15 bases lay in between. Looked up from germline, CDR1 is DFQATT and CDR2 is SNEGSKA (reference sequence). CDR3 length: 16 amino acids. The CDR3 spells CSARDPTQYNTDTQYF. For the CDR3, the DNA is TGCAGTGCTAGAGATCCTACTCAGTACAACACAGATACGCAGTATTTT.

The rearrangement links TRBV7-2 to TRBJ2-3; D gene uncertain. This CDR3 region has 13 residues. V was trimmed by 5 bases and J by 2 bases, leaving 8 bases between them. CDR1 and CDR2 from the germline V gene are SGHTA and FQGNSA. This chain's CDR3 is CASSPPDTDTQYF. CDR3 nucleotide sequence: TGTGCCAGCAGCCCCCCCGACACAGATACGCAGTATTTT. Using reference TRBV7-2 and TRBJ2-3 for the parts outside the CDR3, the full variable domain is GAGVSQSPSNKVTEKGKDVELRCDPISGHTALYWYRQSLGQGLEFLIYFQGNSAPDKSGLPSDRFSAERTGGSVSTLTIQRTQQEDSAVYLCASSPPDTDTQYFGPGTRLTVL.

The chain carries TRBV6-1 and TRBJ2-7; D is unclear. Trimming removed 7 bases at V and 3 bases at J, with 13 bases between. CDR1 is MNHNS and CDR2 is SASEGT in the germline V gene. CDR3 length: 13 amino acids. Written as DNA, the CDR3 is TGTGCCAGCACTCCTATGACTGGCTACGAGCAGTACTTC. It yields the protein CASTPMTGYEQYF.

This clonotype was observed many times. The chain recombines TRBV20-1 with TRBJ2-7, with D maybe TRBD2 (5 bases). Germline CDR1 is DFQATT and CDR2 is SNEGSKA (reference sequence). Trimming removed 7 bases at V and 3 bases at J, with 13 bases between. The CDR3 extends over 12 amino acids. The CDR3 sequence is CSGSAGHYEQYF. In DNA, the CDR3 is TGCAGTGGTTCGGCGGGTCACTACGAGCAGTACTTC.

The V gene is TRBV6-2 or TRBV6-3, the J gene TRBJ1-4; 7 bases agree with TRBD1. Germline V gene lookup returns CDR1 MNHEY and CDR2 SVGEGT. CDR3 size: 15 residues. Trimming took 0 bases from V and 7 from J; bases not matched to a gene: 5. CDR3 in amino acids: CASSYSSRGSEKLFF. Written as DNA, the CDR3 is TGTGCCAGCAGTTACTCGAGCAGGGGGAGTGAAAAACTGTTTTTT.